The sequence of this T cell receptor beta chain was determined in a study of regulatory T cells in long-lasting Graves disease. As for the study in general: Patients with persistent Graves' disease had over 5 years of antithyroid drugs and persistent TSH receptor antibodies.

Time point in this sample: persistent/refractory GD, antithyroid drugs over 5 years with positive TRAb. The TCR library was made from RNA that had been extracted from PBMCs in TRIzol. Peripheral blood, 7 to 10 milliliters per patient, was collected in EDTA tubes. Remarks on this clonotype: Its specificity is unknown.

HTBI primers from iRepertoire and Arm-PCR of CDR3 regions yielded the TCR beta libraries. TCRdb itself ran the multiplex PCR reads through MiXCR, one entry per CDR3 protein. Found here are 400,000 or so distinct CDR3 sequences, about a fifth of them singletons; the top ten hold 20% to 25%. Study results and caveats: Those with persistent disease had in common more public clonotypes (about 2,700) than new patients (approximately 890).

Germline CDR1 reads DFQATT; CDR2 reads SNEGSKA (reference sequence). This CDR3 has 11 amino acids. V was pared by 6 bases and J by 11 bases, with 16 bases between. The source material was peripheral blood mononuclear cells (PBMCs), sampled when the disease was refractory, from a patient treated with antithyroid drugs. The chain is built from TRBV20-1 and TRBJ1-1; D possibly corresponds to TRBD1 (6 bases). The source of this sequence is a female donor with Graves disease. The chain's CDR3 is CSAEQGLMAFF. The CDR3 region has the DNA TGCAGTGCAGAACAGGGTTTGATGGCTTTCTTT.